Listed here are 17 T cell receptor beta chains from one sample, sequenced in a study of CD8+ T cells in alopecia areata. The authors extracted RNA and reverse transcribed it into cDNA as the sequencing template. Clones were sequenced by immunoSEQ multiplex PCR, and TCRdb holds only the in-frame ones, with some missing. In the table there are about 82,000 clones, approximately 50% of which are singletons. The sequenced material came from NKG2D-high CD8+ T cells sorted from blood. The receptor source for this set is a human donor with alopecia areata.

The CDR3 protein is CASSMDPSYEQYF. CDR3 sequence (DNA): TGTGCCAGCAGTATGGATCCAAGCTACGAGCAGTACTTC. The chain combines TRBV2 with TRBJ2-7; D uncertain. With 5 bases removed from V and 3 bases from J, the gap between germline ends came to 11 bases. CDR3 length equals 13 residues. Germline V gives CDR1 SNHLY, CDR2 FYNNEI.

This clone has only a few counts. The gene calls are TRBV28 and TRBJ2-3; D gene uncertain. The CDR3 extends over 12 amino acids. Germline V gene lookup returns CDR1 MDHEN and CDR2 SYDVKM. V was trimmed by 3 bases and J by 4 bases, leaving 5 bases between them. CDR3 nucleotide sequence: TGTGCCAGCAGTTTTGGGGCAGATACGCAGTATTTT. This codes for CASSFGADTQYF. Based on the CDR3 plus reference TRBV28 and TRBJ2-3, the full variable domain is DVKVTQSSRYLVKRTGEKVFLECVQDMDHENMFWYRQDPGLGLRLIYFSYDVKMKEKGDIPEGYSVSREKKERFSLILESASTNQTSMYLCASSFGADTQYFGPGTRLTVL.

The CDR3 here is CASSEGGSTYNEQFF. The DNA for the CDR3 is TGTGCCAGCAGTGAAGGGGGCAGTACATACAATGAGCAGTTCTTC. The chain is built from TRBV6-1 and TRBJ2-1, with D tentatively TRBD1 (5 bases). The CDR3 extends over 15 amino acids. CDR1 MNHNS and CDR2 SASEGT come from the germline V gene. Deletions cut 1 base from V and 4 bases from J, with 11 bases between.

In this sample, this clone turned up a few times. V usage is TRBV21-1 and J usage is TRBJ2-7; the table's D call, TRBD1, has no DNA check behind it. TRBV21-1 is a pseudogene locus. The CDR3 contains 16 residues. DNA for the CDR3: TGTGCCAGCAGCAAAGTGTTGCCAGTTTTTTCCTACGAGCAGTACTTC. This codes for CASSKVLPVFSYEQYF.

Written as DNA, the CDR3 is TGTGCCAGCAGTTTGGATGGAAGAGGAGATACGCAGTATTTT. This translates into CASSLDGRGDTQYF. The V gene is TRBV28, the J gene TRBJ2-3; D remains ambiguous. The CDR3 contains 14 residues. Germline lookup yields CDR1 MDHEN and CDR2 SYDVKM. The V gene lost 3 bases and the J gene lost 5 bases, with 12 bases spanning the gap.

The V and J genes are TRBV4-1 and TRBJ2-2, with a weak D call TRBD2 (6 bases). The CDR3 contains 17 residues. Germline assignment: CDR1 MGHRA and CDR2 YSYEKL. With 3 bases removed from V and 5 bases from J, the gap between germline ends came to 19 bases. This CDR3 is CASSHGGSGGSTGELFF. The CDR3 coding sequence is TGCGCCAGCAGCCACGGAGGGTCCGGGGGATCGACCGGGGAGCTGTTTTTT.

The chain joins TRBV4-3 to TRBJ2-1; D not resolved. The V end was cut by 0 bases, the J end by 6 bases, with 9 bases between. The CDR3 runs 14 residues. Germline V gene sequence: CDR1 LGHNA, CDR2 YSLEER. For the CDR3, the DNA is TGCGCCAGCAGCCAAGACGGATTAAGCAATGAGCAGTTCTTC. It is translated as CASSQDGLSNEQFF.

V usage is TRBV28 and J usage is TRBJ2-7; the D call may be TRBD1 or TRBD2 (5 bases each). Germline loops: CDR1 MDHEN, CDR2 SYDVKM. The CDR3 length is 14 residues. Trimming took 4 bases from V and 7 from J, leaving 17 bases between them. In DNA, the CDR3 is TGTGCCAGCAGTTCCATATTACAGTGGGGGGAGCAGTACTTC. As protein: CASSSILQWGEQYF. The full variable domain, its missing parts supplied by reference TRBV28 and TRBJ2-7, is DVKVTQSSRYLVKRTGEKVFLECVQDMDHENMFWYRQDPGLGLRLIYFSYDVKMKEKGDIPEGYSVSREKKERFSLILESASTNQTSMYLCASSSILQWGEQYFGPGTRLTVT.

This clone was observed a few times. The chain has TRBV2 and TRBJ1-4, with D perhaps matching TRBD1 (5 bases). CDR1 and CDR2 from the germline V gene are SNHLY and FYNNEI. Trimming removed 6 bases from V and 5 bases from J, with 13 bases in between. The CDR3 is 14 amino acids. This CDR3 is CASSGEAGNEKLFF. CDR3 DNA sequence: TGTGCCAGCAGCGGAGAGGCAGGGAATGAAAAACTGTTTTTT.

The chain is built from TRBV29-1 and TRBJ2-5; D possibly uses TRBD1 or TRBD2 (5 bases each). CDR3 size: 14 residues. Germline values: CDR1 SQVTM, CDR2 ANQGSEA. With 0 bases removed from V and 1 base from J, the gap between germline ends came to 9 bases. The CDR3 region is CSVEEGRLQETQYF. The CDR3 nucleotides are TGCAGCGTTGAAGAGGGACGGCTCCAAGAGACCCAGTACTTC.

The V gene is TRBV7-9, the J gene TRBJ2-3; D not resolved. V gave up 7 bases and J gave up 1 base, with 15 bases separating them. The CDR3 contains 15 residues. From germline, CDR1 is SEHNR and CDR2 FQNEAQ (reference sequence). The CDR3 is CASTQLVSGTDTQYF. The DNA of the CDR3 is TGTGCCAGCACCCAACTTGTCAGCGGCACAGATACGCAGTATTTT. Drawing the rest from reference TRBV7-9 and TRBJ2-3, the complete variable domain is DTGVSQNPRHKITKRGQNVTFRCDPISEHNRLYWYRQTLGQGPEFLTYFQNEAQLEKSRLLSDRFSAERPKGSFSTLEIQRTEQGDSAMYLCASTQLVSGTDTQYFGPGTRLTVL.

This clone was seen a few times. The chain is built from TRBV7-8 and TRBJ1-2; 7 bases map to TRBD1. The J segment lost 1 base and the V segment lost 3 bases, leaving 8 bases of the junction unmatched. CDR1 is SGHVS, CDR2 FQNEAQ, per germline. The CDR3 is 16 residues long. The CDR3 sequence: CASSFGTAEINYGYTF. CDR3 sequence (DNA): TGTGCCAGCAGCTTCGGGACAGCCGAAATTAACTATGGCTACACCTTC.

The V and J genes are TRBV29-1 and TRBJ2-1; D might be TRBD2 (6 bases). V lost 6 bases to trimming and J lost 4 bases, with 16 bases between them. CDR3 length: 14 residues. CDR1 is SQVTM, CDR2 ANQGSEA, per germline. The DNA for the CDR3 is TGCAGCGTCGGACGGGGGTTGGGATACAATGAGCAGTTCTTC. The encoded protein is CSVGRGLGYNEQFF.

The V and J genes are TRBV29-1 and TRBJ2-1, with D possibly being TRBD1 or TRBD2 (5 bases each). The V end lost 6 bases, the J end lost 8 bases, and 11 bases lay between the germline ends. Per germline, CDR1 SQVTM and CDR2 ANQGSEA. The CDR3 extends over 11 amino acids. The CDR3 region is CSVTAGDEQFF. CDR3 DNA: TGCAGCGTGACAGCCGGGGATGAGCAGTTCTTC.

The chain combines TRBV30 with TRBJ1-1; no firm D call. The CDR3 extends over 13 amino acids. Germline CDR1 GTSNPN, CDR2 SVGIG (reference sequence). V dropped 2 bases and J dropped 3 bases, with 10 bases sitting between them. The CDR3 DNA reads TGTGCCTGGAGTTCAGACGGGCACACTGAAGCTTTCTTT. Translation gives CAWSSDGHTEAFF.

This clone was seen only a few times. The chain carries TRBV7-9 and TRBJ2-7, with TRBD1 identical over 9 bases. The CDR3 extends over 14 amino acids. Germline CDR1 and CDR2: SEHNR and FQNEAQ (reference sequence). The J segment lost 7 bases and the V segment lost 3 bases, leaving 7 bases of the junction unmatched. The CDR3 DNA sequence: TGTGCCAGCAGCTTGGGGACAGGGTATTGGGAGCAGTACTTC. Encoded protein: CASSLGTGYWEQYF.

The chain couples TRBV6-6 to TRBJ2-7, with D uncertain. Per the germline V gene, CDR1 is MNHNY and CDR2 is SVGAGI (reference sequence). There are 11 residues in the CDR3. V was trimmed by 2 bases and J by 3 bases, leaving 2 bases between them. DNA of the CDR3: TGTGCCAGCAGTTACGACTACGAGCAGTACTTC. Amino acid sequence: CASSYDYEQYF.